This TCR beta chain was sequenced for a study of T-cell reconstitution after alpha-beta-depleted transplantation in children listed by TCRdb under 2016. Concerning the study at large: Using TCR repertoire profiling, the study followed T-cell immune reconstitution in a quantitative way in children after TCRalphabeta/CD19-depleted allogeneic hematopoietic cell transplantation.

Taken from the germline V gene, the CDR1 and CDR2 loops are SGHTA and FQGTGA. From cysteine to phenylalanine, the CDR3 is 16 amino acids long. The read is trimmed to its CDR3 DNA, 48 bases read in frame from base 1. At the junction V is shortened by 6 bases and J by 5 bases, with 19 bases in between. This clonotype was counted ten times or more. What this receptor recognizes is not known. Base qualities are not recorded, but no much larger clone differs from it by a single base. Library creation used PCR. The run used an Illumina HiSeq 2500. TCR library preparation used molecular barcoding, with unique molecular identifiers applied to normalize quantification of the TCRbeta repertoire. Using fastp trimming at Q25 and MiXCR clonotype assembly, TCRdb reanalyzed the public sequencing data and kept in-frame beta chains. Each CDR3 protein appears once, grouped with its most common genes and DNA. The sample includes over 200,000 distinct CDR3 sequences, with about a tenth observed a single time. About 28% of the sample belongs to the ten largest clones.

General study outcomes and caveats: In some patients, high TCRbeta diversity at day 60 was attributed to recipient T cells and intrathymic progenitors that had survived conditioning. Over subsequent months, a decline in hyperexpanded clone frequencies was noted, and after one year, T-cell counts and TCRbeta diversity were mostly ascribed to newly produced T cells. The apparently early recovery of alphabetaT-cell counts about two months after transplant reportedly depended on only several hundred rapidly expanded clones that came from non-depleted graft cells.

This specimen's treatment or condition label, per the study, means: allogeneic hematopoietic cell transplantation with graft depleted of TCRalphabeta T cells and CD19 B cells. Transplant recipients were children who received TCRalphabeta/CD19-depleted allogeneic hematopoietic cell grafts. This material consisted of PBMCs, taken before TCRalphabeta/CD19-depleted stem cell transplant. The sequence derives from a child under two years old with acute myeloid leukemia, due to receive a stem cell transplant. The sequence joins TRBV7-3 to TRBJ2-2; the D region is possibly TRBD1 or TRBD2, each matching across 6 bases. In nucleotide form, the sequence is TGTGCCAGCAGTCCTTTGGGGGGCTCTGCGACCGGGGAGCTGTTTTTT. The resulting protein is CASSPLGGSATGELFF.